The 4 T cell receptor beta chains below come from one sample, sequenced in a study of cytomegalovirus exposure and HLA in healthy donors. PCR amplification relied on 60 Vbeta primers (plus 13 Jbeta primers). TCRdb's copy holds only in-frame clones and misses some; the assay was immunoSEQ multiplex PCR. The profile shows about 160,000 clones, 82% of them singletons. What was sequenced was PBMCs. These receptor sequences come from a male donor in good health and CMV-seropositive.

The rearrangement uses TRBV27 and TRBJ2-7; TRBD2 matches at 13 bases. With 7 bases clipped from V and 6 bases from J, the junction kept 6 bases outside the gene matches. Germline loops: CDR1 MNHEY, CDR2 SMNVEV (reference sequence). The length of the CDR3 is 14 residues. The CDR3 loop reads CASTGLAGDGEQYF. CDR3 in DNA: TGTGCCAGCACAGGACTAGCGGGAGATGGCGAGCAGTACTTC.

This chain uses TRBV5-6 with TRBJ2-5; maybe TRBD2 (6 bases). The CDR3 is 13 amino acids. V was shortened by 1 base and J by 11 bases, with 15 bases between the two germline ends. Germline CDR1 is SGHDT and CDR2 is YYEEEE. CDR3 nucleotides: TGTGCCAGCAGCTTGACCCGGGGGTATGAGCAGTACTTC. Its translation is CASSLTRGYEQYF.

This clone was seen a single time. This chain joins TRBV29-1 and TRBJ2-7; TRBD2 is a possible D gene (5 bases). CDR3 length equals 13 residues. Trimming left V 5 bases short and J 2 bases short, with 13 bases between. Germline V lookup: CDR1 SQVTM, CDR2 ANQGSEA. For the CDR3, the DNA is TGCAGCGTTTCGGGGATTCGGCCCTACGAGCAGTACTTC. Translated: CSVSGIRPYEQYF.

The V gene is TRBV20-1, the J gene TRBJ2-1, with D perhaps matching TRBD1 (5 bases). Germline V gene lookup returns CDR1 DFQATT and CDR2 SNEGSKA (reference sequence). V lost 4 bases and J lost 7, with 5 bases in between. CDR3 length: 10 residues. The CDR3 region is CSATGNEQFF. CDR3 DNA sequence: TGCAGTGCTACAGGGAATGAGCAGTTCTTC.